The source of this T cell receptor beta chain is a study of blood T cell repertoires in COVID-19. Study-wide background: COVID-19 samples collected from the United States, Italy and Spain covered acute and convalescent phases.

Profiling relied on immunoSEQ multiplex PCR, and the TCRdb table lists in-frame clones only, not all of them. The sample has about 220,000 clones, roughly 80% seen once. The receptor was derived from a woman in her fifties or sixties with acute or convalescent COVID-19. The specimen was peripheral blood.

CDR3 residues: CASSSPGRGRIYEQFF. In DNA, the CDR3 is TGTGCCAGCAGCTCCCCCGGCAGGGGGCGAATTTATGAGCAGTTCTTC. This chain joins TRBV5-4 and TRBJ2-1, with TRBD1 matching over 8 bases. This CDR3 comprises 16 residues. Germline CDR1 SGHNT, CDR2 YYREEE (reference sequence). The J segment lost 8 bases and the V segment lost 3 bases, leaving 13 bases of the junction unmatched.